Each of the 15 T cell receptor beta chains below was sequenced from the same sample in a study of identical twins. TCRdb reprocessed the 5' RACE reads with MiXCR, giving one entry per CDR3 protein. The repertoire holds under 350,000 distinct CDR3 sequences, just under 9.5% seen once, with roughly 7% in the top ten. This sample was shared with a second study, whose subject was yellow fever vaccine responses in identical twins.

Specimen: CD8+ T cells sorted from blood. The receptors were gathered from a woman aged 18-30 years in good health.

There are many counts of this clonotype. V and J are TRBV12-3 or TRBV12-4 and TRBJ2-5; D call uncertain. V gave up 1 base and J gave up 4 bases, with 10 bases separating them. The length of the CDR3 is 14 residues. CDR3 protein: CASSLVWAIETQYF. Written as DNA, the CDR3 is TGTGCCAGCAGTTTAGTCTGGGCCATAGAGACCCAGTACTTC.

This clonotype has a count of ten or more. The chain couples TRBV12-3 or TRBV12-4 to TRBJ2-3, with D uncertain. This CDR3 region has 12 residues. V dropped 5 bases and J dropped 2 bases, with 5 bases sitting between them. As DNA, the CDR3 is TGTGCCAGCAGTATTTACACAGATACGCAGTATTTT. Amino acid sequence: CASSIYTDTQYF.

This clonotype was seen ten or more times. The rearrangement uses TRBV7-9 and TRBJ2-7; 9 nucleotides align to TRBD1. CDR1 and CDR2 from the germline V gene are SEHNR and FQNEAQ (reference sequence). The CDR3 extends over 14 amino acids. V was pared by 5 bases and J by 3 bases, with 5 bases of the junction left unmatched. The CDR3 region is CASSPRDRVYEQYF. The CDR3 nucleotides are TGTGCCAGCAGCCCCCGGGACAGGGTCTACGAGCAGTACTTC.

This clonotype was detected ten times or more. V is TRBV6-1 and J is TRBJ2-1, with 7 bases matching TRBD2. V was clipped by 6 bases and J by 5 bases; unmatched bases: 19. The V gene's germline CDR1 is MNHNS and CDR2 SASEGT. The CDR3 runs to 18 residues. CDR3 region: CASSPPVPGGSQNNEQFF. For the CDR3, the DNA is TGTGCCAGCAGCCCCCCCGTCCCGGGGGGATCTCAAAACAATGAGCAGTTCTTC.

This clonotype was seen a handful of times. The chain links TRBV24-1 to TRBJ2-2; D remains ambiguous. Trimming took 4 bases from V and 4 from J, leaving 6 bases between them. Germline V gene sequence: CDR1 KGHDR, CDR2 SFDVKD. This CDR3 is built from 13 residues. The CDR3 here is CATSEVLTGELFF. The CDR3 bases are TGTGCCACCAGTGAGGTACTCACCGGGGAGCTGTTTTTT.

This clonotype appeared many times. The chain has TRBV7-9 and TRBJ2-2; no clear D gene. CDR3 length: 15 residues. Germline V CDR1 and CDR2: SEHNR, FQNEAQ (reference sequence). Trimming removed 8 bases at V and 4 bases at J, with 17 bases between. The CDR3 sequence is CASGPRPRATGELFF. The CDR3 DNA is TGTGCCAGCGGCCCCCGTCCGCGTGCCACCGGGGAGCTGTTTTTT. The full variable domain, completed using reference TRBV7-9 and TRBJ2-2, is DTGVSQNPRHKITKRGQNVTFRCDPISEHNRLYWYRQTLGQGPEFLTYFQNEAQLEKSRLLSDRFSAERPKGSFSTLEIQRTEQGDSAMYLCASGPRPRATGELFFGEGSRLTVL.

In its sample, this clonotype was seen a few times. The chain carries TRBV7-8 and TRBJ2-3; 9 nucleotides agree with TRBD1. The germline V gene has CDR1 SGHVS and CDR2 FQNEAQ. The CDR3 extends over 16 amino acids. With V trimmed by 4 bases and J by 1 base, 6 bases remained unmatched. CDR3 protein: CASSSRTGVGTDTQYF. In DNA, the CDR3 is TGTGCCAGCAGCTCCAGGACAGGGGTCGGCACAGATACGCAGTATTTT.

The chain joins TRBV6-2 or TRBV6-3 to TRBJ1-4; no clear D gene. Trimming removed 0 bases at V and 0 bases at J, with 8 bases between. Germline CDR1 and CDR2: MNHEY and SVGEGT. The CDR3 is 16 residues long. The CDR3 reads CASSYSWTATNEKLFF. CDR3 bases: TGTGCCAGCAGTTACTCGTGGACGGCAACTAATGAAAAACTGTTTTTT.

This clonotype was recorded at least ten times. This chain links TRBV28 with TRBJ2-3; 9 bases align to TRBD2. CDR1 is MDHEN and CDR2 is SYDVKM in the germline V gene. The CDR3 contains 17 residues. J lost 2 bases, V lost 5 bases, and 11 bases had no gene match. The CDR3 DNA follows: TGTGCCAGCAGTCCCGCTGGGGAGCGGGGGGTCACAGATACGCAGTATTTT. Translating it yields CASSPAGERGVTDTQYF. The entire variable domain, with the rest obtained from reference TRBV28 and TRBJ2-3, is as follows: DVKVTQSSRYLVKRTGEKVFLECVQDMDHENMFWYRQDPGLGLRLIYFSYDVKMKEKGDIPEGYSVSREKKERFSLILESASTNQTSMYLCASSPAGERGVTDTQYFGPGTRLTVL.

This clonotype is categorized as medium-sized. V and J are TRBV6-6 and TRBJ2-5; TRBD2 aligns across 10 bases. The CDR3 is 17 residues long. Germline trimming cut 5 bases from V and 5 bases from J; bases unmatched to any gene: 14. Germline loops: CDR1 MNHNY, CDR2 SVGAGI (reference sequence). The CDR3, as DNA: TGTGCCAGCAGTCCATACTATCTCGGTAGCGGGGGGGAGACCCAGTACTTC. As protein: CASSPYYLGSGGETQYF.

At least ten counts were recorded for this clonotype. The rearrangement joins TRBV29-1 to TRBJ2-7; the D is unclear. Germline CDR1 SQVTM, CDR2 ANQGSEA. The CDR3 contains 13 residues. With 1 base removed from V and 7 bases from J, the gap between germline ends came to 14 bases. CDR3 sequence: CSVEGDPFEEQYF. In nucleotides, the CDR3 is TGCAGCGTTGAAGGAGACCCGTTTGAAGAGCAGTACTTC.

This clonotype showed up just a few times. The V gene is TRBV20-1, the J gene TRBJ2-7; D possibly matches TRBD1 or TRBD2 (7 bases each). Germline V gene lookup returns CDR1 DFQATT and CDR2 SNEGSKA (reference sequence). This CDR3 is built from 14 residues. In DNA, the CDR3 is TGCAGCCAGCGGGACCAGGGGGGGTCCTACGAGCAGTACTTC. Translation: CSQRDQGGSYEQYF.

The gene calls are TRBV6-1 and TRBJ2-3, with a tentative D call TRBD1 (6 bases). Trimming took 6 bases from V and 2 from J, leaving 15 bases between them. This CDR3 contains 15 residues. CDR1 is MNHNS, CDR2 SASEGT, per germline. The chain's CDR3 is CASRQGGYDTDTQYF. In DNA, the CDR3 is TGTGCCAGCAGACAAGGGGGATATGACACAGATACGCAGTATTTT.

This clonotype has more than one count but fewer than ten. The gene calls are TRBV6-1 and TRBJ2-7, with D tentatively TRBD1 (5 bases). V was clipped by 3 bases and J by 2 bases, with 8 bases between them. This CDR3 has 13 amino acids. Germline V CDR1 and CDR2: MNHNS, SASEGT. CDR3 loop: CASSEARAYEQYF. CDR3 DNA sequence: TGTGCCAGCAGTGAGGCCAGGGCCTACGAGCAGTACTTC.

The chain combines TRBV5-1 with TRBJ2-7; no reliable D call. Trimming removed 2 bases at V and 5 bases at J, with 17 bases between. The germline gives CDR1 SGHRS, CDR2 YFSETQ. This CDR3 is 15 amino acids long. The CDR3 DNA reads TGCGCCAGCAGCTTAAACGAATTCCCTATAAACGAGCAGTACTTC. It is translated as CASSLNEFPINEQYF.